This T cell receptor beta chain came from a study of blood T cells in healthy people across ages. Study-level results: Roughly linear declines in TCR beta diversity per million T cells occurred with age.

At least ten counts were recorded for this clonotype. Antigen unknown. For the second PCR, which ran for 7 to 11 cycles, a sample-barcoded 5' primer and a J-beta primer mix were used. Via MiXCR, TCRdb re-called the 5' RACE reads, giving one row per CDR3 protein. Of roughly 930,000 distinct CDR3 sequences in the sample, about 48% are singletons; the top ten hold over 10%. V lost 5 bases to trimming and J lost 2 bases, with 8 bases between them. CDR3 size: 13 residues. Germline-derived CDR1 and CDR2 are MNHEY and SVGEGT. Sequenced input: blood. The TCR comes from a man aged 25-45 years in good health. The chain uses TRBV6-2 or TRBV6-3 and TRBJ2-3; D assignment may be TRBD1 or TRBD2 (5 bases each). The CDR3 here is CASSRDLTDTQYF. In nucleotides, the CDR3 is TGTGCCAGCAGTAGGGACCTCACAGATACGCAGTATTTT.